The clone carrying this T cell receptor (beta chain) was recorded once. Its cognate antigen is unknown. The sample originates from a study of shared clonotypes between healthy human individuals. CD45RO-negative, CCR7-selected cells formed the naive CD8 fraction, which excluded terminally differentiated effector memory CD45RA+ cells. Libraries were prepared by immunoSEQ multiplex PCR; TCRdb keeps only in-frame clonotypes and omits some of them. The profile shows over 750,000 clones, 90% to 97% of them singletons. V lost 4 bases and J lost 3, with 16 bases in between. Germline V CDR1 and CDR2: SGHAT, FQNNGV. The CDR3 loop spans 16 amino acids. Study findings and constraints: A generally larger estimated richness was seen in naive subsets than in memory subsets. Clonotypes shared by all four donors outscored non-shared clonotypes in generation probability. Sequencing depth was a factor that was expected to affect clonotype sharing among donors.

Sequenced material: naive CD8+ T cells sorted from blood. This rearrangement joins TRBV11-2 to TRBJ2-1; weak D call: TRBD2 (5 bases). The origin of this receptor is a man aged 30 to 45 in good health. This chain's CDR3 is CASSSLSWGVYNEQFF. The CDR3 region has the DNA TGTGCCAGCAGCTCCCTCTCATGGGGAGTCTACAATGAGCAGTTCTTC.